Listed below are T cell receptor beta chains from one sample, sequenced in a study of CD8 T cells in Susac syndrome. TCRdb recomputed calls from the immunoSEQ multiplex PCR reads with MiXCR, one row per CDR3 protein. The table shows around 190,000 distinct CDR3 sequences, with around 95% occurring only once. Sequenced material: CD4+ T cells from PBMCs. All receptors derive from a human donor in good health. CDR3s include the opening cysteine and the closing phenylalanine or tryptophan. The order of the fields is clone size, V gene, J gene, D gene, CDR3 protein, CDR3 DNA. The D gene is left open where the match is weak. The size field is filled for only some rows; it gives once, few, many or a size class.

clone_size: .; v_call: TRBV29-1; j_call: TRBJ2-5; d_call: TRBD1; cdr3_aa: CSVVGQGLETQYF; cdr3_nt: TGCAGCGTGGTTGGACAGGGTTTGGAGACCCAGTACTTC
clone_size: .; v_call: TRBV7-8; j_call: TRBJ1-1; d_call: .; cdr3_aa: CASSLAIGLTEAFF; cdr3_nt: TGTGCCAGCAGCTTAGCGATTGGACTGACTGAAGCTTTCTTT
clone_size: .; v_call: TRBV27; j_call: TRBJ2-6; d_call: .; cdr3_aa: CASSRSSHVRSGANVLTF; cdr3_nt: TGTGCCAGCAGTAGATCCTCACACGTACGCTCTGGGGCCAACGTCCTGACTTTC
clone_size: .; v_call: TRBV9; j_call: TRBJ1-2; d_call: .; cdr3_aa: CASSDLYGYTF; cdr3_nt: TGTGCCAGCAGCGATCTTTATGGCTACACCTTC
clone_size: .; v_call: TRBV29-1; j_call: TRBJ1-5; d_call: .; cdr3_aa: CSVGAGNNQPQHF; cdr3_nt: TGCAGCGTTGGGGCAGGTAACAATCAGCCCCAGCATTTT
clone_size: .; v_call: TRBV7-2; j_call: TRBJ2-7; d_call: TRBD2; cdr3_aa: CASSLERGTEQYF; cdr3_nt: TGTGCCAGCAGCTTAGAGCGGGGGACCGAGCAGTACTTC
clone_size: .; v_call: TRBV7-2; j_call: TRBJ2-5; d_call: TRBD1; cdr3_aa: CASSSTPGQQETQYF; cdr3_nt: TGTGCCAGCAGCTCTACTCCGGGACAGCAAGAGACCCAGTACTTC
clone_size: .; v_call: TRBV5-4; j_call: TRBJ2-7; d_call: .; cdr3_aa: CASSWQGGTAYEQYF; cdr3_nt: TGTGCCAGCAGCTGGCAAGGAGGGACAGCCTACGAGCAGTACTTC
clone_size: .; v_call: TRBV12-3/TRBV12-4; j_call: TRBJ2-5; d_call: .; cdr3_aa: CASRDTGTETQYF; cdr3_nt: TGTGCCAGCAGAGACACAGGGACAGAGACCCAGTACTTC
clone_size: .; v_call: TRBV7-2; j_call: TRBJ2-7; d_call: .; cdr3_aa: CASRPAARDEQYF; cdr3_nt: TGTGCCAGCAGGCCCGCAGCCCGGGACGAGCAGTACTTC
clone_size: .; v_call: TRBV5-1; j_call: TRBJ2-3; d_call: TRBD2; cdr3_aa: CASSWGLAGVLDTQYF; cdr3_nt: TGCGCCAGCAGCTGGGGACTAGCGGGAGTGTTAGATACGCAGTATTTT
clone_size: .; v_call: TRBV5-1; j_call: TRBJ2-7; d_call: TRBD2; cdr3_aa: CASSLARLAGSDEQYF; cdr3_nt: TGCGCCAGCAGCTTGGCCCGGCTAGCGGGGTCGGACGAGCAGTACTTC
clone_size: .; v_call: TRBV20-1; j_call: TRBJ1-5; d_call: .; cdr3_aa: CSARGVKPQHF; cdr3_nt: TGCAGTGCTAGAGGGGTTAAGCCCCAGCATTTT
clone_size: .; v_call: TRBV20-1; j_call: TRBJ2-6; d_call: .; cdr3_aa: CSARDRLMSGANVLTF; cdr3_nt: TGCAGTGCTAGAGATCGACTGATGTCTGGGGCCAACGTCCTGACTTTC
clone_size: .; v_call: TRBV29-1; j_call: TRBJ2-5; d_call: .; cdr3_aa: CSVEVLLTGQETQYF; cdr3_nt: TGCAGCGTTGAAGTTCTACTGACAGGTCAAGAGACCCAGTACTTC
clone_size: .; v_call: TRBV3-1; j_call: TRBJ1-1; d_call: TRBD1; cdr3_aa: CASEGTGPLSAFF; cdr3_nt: TGTGCCAGCGAGGGGACAGGGCCTTTATCGGCTTTCTTT
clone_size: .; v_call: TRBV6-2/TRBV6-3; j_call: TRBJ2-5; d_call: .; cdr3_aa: CASSFPDPGRVQYF; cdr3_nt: TGTGCCAGCAGTTTCCCAGACCCGGGCCGAGTTCAGTACTTC
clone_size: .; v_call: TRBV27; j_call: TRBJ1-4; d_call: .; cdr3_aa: CASSFSGAGEKLFF; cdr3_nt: TGTGCCAGCAGTTTTTCAGGGGCTGGAGAAAAACTGTTTTTT
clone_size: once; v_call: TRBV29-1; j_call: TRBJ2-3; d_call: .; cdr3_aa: CSVEGAGADTQYF; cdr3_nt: TGCAGCGTTGAAGGGGCAGGAGCAGATACGCAGTATTTT
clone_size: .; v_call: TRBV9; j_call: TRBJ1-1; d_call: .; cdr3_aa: CASSPSGPNTEAFF; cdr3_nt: TGTGCCAGCAGCCCCTCAGGGCCTAACACTGAAGCTTTCTTT
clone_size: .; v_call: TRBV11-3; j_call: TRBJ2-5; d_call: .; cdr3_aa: CASSPARGGTQYF; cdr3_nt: TGTGCCAGCAGCCCCGCCCGGGGCGGGACCCAGTACTTC
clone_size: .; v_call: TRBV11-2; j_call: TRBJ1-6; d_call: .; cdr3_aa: CASSLDVGSYSPLHF; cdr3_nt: TGTGCCAGCAGCTTAGATGTGGGCAGTTATTCACCCCTCCACTTT
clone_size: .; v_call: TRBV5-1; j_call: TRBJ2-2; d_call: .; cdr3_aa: CASSSSGTRNTGELFF; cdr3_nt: TGCGCCAGCAGCTCTTCCGGGACACGAAATACCGGGGAGCTGTTTTTT
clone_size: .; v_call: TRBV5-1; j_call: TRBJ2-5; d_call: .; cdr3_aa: CASSLPDNWETQYF; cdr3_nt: TGCGCCAGCTCACTCCCGGACAATTGGGAGACCCAGTACTTC
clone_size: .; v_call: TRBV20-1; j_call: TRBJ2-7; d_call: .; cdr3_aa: CSARDLGVSYEQYF; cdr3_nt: TGCAGTGCTAGAGATCTTGGAGTCTCCTACGAGCAGTACTTC
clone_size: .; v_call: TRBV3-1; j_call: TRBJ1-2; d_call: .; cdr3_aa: CASSQDLRGVGYTF; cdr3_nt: TGTGCCAGCAGCCAAGATCTTCGCGGGGTTGGCTACACCTTC
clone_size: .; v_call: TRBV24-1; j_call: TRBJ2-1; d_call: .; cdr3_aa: CATGQGHGYNEQFF; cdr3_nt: TGTGCCACCGGCCAAGGACACGGATACAATGAGCAGTTCTTC
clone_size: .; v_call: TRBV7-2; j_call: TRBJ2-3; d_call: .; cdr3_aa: CASSGGGGTDTQYF; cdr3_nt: TGTGCCAGCAGCGGCGGCGGGGGCACAGATACGCAGTATTTT
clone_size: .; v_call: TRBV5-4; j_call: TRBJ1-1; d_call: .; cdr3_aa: CASSFWGRGERTEAFF; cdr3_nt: TGTGCCAGCAGCTTTTGGGGAAGGGGCGAACGCACTGAAGCTTTCTTT
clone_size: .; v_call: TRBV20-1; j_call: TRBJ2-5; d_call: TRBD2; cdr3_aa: CSARRGAQETQYF; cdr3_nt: TGCAGTGCACGGCGGGGGGCACAAGAGACCCAGTACTTC
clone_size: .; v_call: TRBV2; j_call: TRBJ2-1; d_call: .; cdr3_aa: CASGHGAYNEQFF; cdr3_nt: TGTGCCAGCGGACATGGGGCCTACAATGAGCAGTTCTTC
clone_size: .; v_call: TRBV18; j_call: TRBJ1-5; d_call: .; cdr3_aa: CASSPLAARDQPQHF; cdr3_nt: TGTGCCAGCTCACCACTGGCGGCAAGGGACCAGCCCCAGCATTTT
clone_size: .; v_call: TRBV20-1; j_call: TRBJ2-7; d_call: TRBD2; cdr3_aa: CSARPGTSVYEQYF; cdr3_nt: TGCAGTGCTAGACCCGGGACTAGCGTCTACGAGCAGTACTTC
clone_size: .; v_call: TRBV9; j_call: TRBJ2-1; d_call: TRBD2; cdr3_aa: CASSAPLQTSEYHSYNEQFF; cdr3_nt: TGTGCCAGCAGCGCACCTTTGCAGACTAGCGAGTACCACTCCTACAATGAGCAGTTCTTC
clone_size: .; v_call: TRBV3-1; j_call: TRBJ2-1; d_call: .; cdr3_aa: CASSELPGNNEQFF; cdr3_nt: TGTGCCAGCAGTGAACTCCCGGGTAACAATGAGCAGTTCTTC
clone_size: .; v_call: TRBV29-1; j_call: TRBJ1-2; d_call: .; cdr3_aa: CSVGVGGYTF; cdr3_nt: TGCAGCGTTGGGGTCGGGGGTTACACCTTC
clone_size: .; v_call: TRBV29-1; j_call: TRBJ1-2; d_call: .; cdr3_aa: CSVGRAAPYGYTF; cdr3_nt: TGCAGCGTTGGGAGGGCAGCTCCTTATGGCTACACCTTC
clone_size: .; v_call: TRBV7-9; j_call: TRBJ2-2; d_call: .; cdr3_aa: CASRGSTNTGELFF; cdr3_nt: TGTGCCAGCAGAGGCAGCACAAACACCGGGGAGCTGTTTTTT
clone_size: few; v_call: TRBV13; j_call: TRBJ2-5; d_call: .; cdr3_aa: CASSLGGTQYF; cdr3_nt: TGTGCCAGCAGCTTAGGTGGGACCCAGTACTTC
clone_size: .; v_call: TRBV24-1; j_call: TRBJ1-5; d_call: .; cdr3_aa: CATSDASGTAHQPQHF; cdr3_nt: TGTGCCACCAGTGATGCCTCGGGGACGGCACATCAGCCCCAGCATTTT
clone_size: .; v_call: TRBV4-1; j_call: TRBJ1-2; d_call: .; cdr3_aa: CASSQGRGRRGYTF; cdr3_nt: TGCGCCAGCAGCCAAGGTCGGGGGCGTCGGGGCTACACCTTC
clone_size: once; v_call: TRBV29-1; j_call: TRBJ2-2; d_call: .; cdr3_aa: CSVVEGSGTGELFF; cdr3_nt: TGCAGCGTTGTGGAGGGGAGTGGGACCGGGGAGCTGTTTTTT
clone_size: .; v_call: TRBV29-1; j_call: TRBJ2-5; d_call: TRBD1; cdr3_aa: CSVPKGTGVGPQETQYF; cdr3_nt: TGCAGCGTTCCTAAGGGGACAGGGGTCGGCCCCCAAGAGACCCAGTACTTC
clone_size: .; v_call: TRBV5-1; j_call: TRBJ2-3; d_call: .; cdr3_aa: CASSLATGASPDTQYF; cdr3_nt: TGCGCCAGCAGCTTGGCCACGGGGGCGAGCCCAGATACGCAGTATTTT
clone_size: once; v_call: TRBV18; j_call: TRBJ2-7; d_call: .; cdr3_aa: CASSPLQDEQYF; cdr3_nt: TGTGCCAGCTCACCACTGCAGGACGAGCAGTACTTC
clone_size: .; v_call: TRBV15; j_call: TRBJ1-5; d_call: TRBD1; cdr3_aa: CATSRGAGTGFGNQPQHF; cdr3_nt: TGTGCCACCAGCAGGGGAGCCGGGACAGGGTTTGGCAATCAGCCCCAGCATTTT
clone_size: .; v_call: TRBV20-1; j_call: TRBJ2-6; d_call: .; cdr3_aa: CSAETQTGANVLTF; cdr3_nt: TGCAGTGCTGAAACACAGACCGGGGCCAACGTCCTGACTTTC
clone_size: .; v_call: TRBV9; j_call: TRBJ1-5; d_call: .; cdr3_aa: CASSPTEQDDQPQHF; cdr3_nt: TGTGCCAGCAGCCCTACCGAACAGGACGATCAGCCCCAGCATTTT
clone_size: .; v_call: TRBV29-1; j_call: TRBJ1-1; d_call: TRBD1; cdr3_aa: CSVDRTGEEAFF; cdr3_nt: TGCAGCGTTGACAGGACAGGGGAGGAAGCTTTCTTT
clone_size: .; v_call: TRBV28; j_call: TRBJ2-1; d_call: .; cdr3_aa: CASSFRRNEQFF; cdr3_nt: TGTGCCAGCAGTTTCAGGCGGAATGAGCAGTTCTTC
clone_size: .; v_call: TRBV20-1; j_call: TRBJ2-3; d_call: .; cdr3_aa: CSAGLVRDTQYF; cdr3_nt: TGCAGTGCGGGGTTAGTTAGAGATACGCAGTATTTT